This TCR beta chain was captured by sequencing in a study of T cell repertoires in cytomegalovirus infection. For the study at large: Both a matching HLA type and CMV infection were indicated by public TCR beta signatures. General study findings and limits: What dominated the ex vivo response were HLA-C-restricted CMV-specific TCR beta clonotypes.

This clonotype appeared many times. What it recognizes is unknown. TCRdb fed the reads into MiXCR, producing one record per CDR3 protein. The data show roughly 230,000 distinct CDR3 sequences, over 15% seen once. The CDR3 sequence is 14 residues long. With 6 bases clipped from V and 3 bases from J, the junction kept 8 bases outside the gene matches. From germline, CDR1 is MDHEN and CDR2 SYDVKM. The rearrangement links TRBV28 to TRBJ2-7; 7 bases fit TRBD1. This clonotype was sampled from a human donor in good health (CMV status not recorded). Some clones in this sample may be carry-over from other donors' samples. The sample was CD8+ T cells from PBMCs. This CDR3 reads CASSVTGAGYEQYF. In DNA form, the CDR3 reads TGTGCCAGCAGCGTAACAGGGGCCGGCTACGAGCAGTACTTC.